Sequencing of this T cell receptor beta chain was carried out in a study of T cell responses to AZD1222 COVID-19 vaccine. TCRdb keeps only in-frame clones here, not all; method: immunoSEQ multiplex PCR. The table has 140,000 or so clones, 88% seen once. Study-wide findings and caveats: Donor demographics were predominantly white British with a female majority; clonal diversity may be underestimated. Once two AZD1222 doses were given, Spike-specific TCR breadth and depth went up. After the peak T cell response, and only then, were repertoires sampled.

This CDR3 is 15 amino acids long. The germline gives CDR1 SGHRS, CDR2 YFSETQ. V gave up 0 bases and J gave up 3 bases, with 13 bases separating them. As for this clone: Its cognate antigen is unknown.

The source was peripheral blood, collected 28 days after the second AZD1222 dose. The rearrangement links TRBV5-1 to TRBJ2-7; D is undetermined. The origin of this receptor is an adult who received the AZD1222 COVID-19 vaccine. CDR3: CASSLEGNSLYEQYF. The CDR3 bases are TGCGCCAGCAGCTTGGAAGGGAATTCCCTCTACGAGCAGTACTTC.